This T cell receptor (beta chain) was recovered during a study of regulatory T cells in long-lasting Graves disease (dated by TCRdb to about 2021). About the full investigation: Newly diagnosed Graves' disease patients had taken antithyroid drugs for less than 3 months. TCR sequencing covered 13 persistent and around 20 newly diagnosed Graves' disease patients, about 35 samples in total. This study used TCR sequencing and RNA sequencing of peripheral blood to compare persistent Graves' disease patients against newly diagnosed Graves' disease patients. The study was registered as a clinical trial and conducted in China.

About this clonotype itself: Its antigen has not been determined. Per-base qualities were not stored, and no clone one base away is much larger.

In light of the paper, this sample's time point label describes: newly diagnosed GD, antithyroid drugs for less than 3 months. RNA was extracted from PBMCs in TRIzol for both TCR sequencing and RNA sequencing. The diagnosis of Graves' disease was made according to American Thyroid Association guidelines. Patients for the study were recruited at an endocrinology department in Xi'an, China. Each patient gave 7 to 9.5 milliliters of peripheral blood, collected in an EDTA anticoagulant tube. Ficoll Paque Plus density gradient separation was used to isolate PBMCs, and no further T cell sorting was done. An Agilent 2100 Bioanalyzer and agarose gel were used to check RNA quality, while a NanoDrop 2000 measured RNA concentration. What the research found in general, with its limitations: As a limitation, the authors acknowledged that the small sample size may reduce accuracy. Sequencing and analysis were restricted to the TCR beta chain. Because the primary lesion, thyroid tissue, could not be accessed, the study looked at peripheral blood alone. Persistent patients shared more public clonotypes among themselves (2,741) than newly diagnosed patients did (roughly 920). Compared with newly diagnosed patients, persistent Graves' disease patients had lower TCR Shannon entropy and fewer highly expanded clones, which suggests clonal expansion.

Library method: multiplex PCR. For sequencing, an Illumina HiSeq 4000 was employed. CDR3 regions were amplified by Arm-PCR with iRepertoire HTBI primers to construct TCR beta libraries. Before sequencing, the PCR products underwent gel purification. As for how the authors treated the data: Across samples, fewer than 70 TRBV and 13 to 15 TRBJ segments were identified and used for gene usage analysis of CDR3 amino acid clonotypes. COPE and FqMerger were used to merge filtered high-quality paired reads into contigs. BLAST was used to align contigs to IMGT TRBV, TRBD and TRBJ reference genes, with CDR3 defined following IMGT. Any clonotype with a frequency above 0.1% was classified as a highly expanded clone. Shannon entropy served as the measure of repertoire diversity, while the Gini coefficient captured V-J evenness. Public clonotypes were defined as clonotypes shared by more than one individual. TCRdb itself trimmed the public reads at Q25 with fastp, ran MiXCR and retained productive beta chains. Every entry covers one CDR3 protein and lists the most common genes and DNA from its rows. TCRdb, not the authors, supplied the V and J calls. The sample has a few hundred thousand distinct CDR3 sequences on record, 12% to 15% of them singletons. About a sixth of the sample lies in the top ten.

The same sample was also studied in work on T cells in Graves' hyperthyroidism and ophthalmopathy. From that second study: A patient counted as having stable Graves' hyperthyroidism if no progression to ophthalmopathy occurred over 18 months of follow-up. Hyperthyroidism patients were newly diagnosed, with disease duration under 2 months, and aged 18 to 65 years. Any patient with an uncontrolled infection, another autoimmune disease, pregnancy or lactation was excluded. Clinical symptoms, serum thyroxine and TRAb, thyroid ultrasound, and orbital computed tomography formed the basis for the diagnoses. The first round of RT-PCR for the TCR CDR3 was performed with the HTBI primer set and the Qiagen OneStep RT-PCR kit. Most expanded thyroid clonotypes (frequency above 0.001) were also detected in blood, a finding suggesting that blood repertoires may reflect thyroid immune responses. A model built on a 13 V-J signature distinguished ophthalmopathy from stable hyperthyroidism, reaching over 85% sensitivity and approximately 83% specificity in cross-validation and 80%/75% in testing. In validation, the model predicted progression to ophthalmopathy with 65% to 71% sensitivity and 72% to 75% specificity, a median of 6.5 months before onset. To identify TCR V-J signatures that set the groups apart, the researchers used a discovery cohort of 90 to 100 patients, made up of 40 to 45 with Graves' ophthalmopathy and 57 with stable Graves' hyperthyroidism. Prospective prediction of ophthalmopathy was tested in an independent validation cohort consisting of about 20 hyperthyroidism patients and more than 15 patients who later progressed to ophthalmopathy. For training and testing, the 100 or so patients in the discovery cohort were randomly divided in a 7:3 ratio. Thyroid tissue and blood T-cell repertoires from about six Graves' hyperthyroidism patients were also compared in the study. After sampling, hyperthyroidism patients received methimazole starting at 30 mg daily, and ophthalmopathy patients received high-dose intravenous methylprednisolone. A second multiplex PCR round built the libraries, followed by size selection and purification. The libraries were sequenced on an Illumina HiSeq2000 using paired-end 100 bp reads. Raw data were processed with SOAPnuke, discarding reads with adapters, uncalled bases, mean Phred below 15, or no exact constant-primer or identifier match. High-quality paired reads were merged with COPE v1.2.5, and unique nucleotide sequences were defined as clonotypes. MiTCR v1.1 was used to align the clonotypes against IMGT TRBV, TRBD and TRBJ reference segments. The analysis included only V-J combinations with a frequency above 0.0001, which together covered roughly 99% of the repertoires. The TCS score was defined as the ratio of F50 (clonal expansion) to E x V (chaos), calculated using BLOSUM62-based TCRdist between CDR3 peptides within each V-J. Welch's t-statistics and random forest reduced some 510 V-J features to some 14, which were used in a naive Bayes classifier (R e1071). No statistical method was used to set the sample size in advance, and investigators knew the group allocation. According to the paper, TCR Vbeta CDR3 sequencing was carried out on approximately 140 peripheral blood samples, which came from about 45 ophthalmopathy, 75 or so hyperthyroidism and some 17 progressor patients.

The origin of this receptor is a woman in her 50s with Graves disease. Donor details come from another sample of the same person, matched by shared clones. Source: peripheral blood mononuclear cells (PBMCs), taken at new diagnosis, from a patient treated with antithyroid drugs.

CDR3 protein: CASSRMVTGELFF. DNA sequence: TGTGCCAGCAGCCGAATGGTCACCGGGGAGCTGTTTTTT. The V and J segments used are TRBV7-2 and TRBJ2-2, with the D segment identity uncertain. The germline V gene supplies CDR1 SGHTA and CDR2 FQGNSA. The CDR3 holds 13 amino acids from the cysteine to the phenylalanine. CDR3 DNA only is kept here, 39 bases in frame from base 1. V and J are truncated by 5 bases and 4 bases respectively, leaving an intervening sequence of 8 bases.